This T cell receptor beta chain appears in the sequencing data of a study of shared clonotypes between healthy human individuals. Samples underwent the assay at deep level. Clones were read by immunoSEQ multiplex PCR, and TCRdb kept only the in-frame ones, dropping some. The table has some 530,000 clones, 65% to 85% seen once. On this clone itself: Antigen specificity is unknown.

The ends were cut back, 2 bases at V and 4 bases at J, with 9 bases in the middle. The germline V gene encodes CDR1 SGHVS and CDR2 FQNEAQ. This CDR3 region has 14 residues. Study results and limitations: Blood was the only sampled material, and tissue repertoires likely differ.

Donors, without exception, were Caucasian adults residing in Nashville, Tennessee. Unsorted samples, those not sorted, used some 89 million PBMCs for genomic DNA. The V gene is TRBV7-8, the J gene TRBJ1-3; weak D call: TRBD1 (6 bases). This TCR was sampled from a woman aged 40 to 50 in good health. Some clones in this sample may be carry-over from other donors' samples. Sequencing was done on a sample of PBMCs. The CDR3 sequence: CASSLSTGGNTIYF. The DNA of the CDR3 is TGTGCCAGCAGCTTATCCACAGGGGGAAACACCATATATTTT.